This TCR beta chain was found in a study of CD8 T cells in Susac syndrome. After extraction with the RNeasy kit, 0.5 to 1 ug of the RNA was reverse transcribed using random hexamers. Each CDR3 protein gets one entry after TCRdb re-called the immunoSEQ multiplex PCR reads with MiXCR. This sample has 110,000 or so distinct CDR3 sequences, with 94% found just once. Germline-derived CDR1 and CDR2 are SNHLY and FYNNEI. CDR3 length equals 12 residues. V was cut by 5 bases and J by 5 bases, with 10 bases left in between. From blood CD8+ and CD4+ T cells, TCR beta sequences were generated. The sequenced sample consisted of CD4+ T cells from PBMCs. This sequence originates from a human donor in good health. The genes are TRBV2 and TRBJ2-7; D remains ambiguous. This CDR3 is CASSYSDDEQYF. In DNA form, the CDR3 reads TGTGCCAGCAGTTACAGCGATGACGAGCAGTACTTC.